These T cell receptor beta chains were read from a single sample in a study of T cell changes during pregnancy in multiple sclerosis. Only in-frame clones appear in the TCRdb table, and some are missing; sequencing was by immunoSEQ multiplex PCR. The sample lists about 32,000 clones; approximately 89% were seen once. The sequenced sample was CD4+ T cells from peripheral blood mononuclear cells, obtained after pregnancy. These TCRs come from a female donor in good health, enrolled as a control in a pregnancy study. Both conserved end residues are part of each CDR3. The D gene is left open where the match is weak. Some rows mark clone size as missing; the rest say once, few, many or name a class of expanded clone.

TGTGCCAGCAGCGGCTTCGACGGGAATAATTCACCCCTCCACTTT	CASSGFDGNNSPLHF	-	TRBV5-5	TRBJ1-6	-
TGTGCCAGCAGCCCGAATGGACTAGCGGACAATGAGCAGTTCTTC	CASSPNGLADNEQFF	TRBD2	TRBV7-9	TRBJ2-1	-
TGTGCCAGCCACCCCGGCCGGAGGAGGACCGGGGAGCTGTTTTTT	CASHPGRRRTGELFF	-	TRBV19	TRBJ2-2	few
TGTGCCAGCAGCCTTTCCTTAGCGGGGGTGGCAGATACGCAGTATTTT	CASSLSLAGVADTQYF	-	TRBV21-1	TRBJ2-3	-
TGTGCCAGTAGTATCTCGGTGGCCAAAAACATTCAGTACTTC	CASSISVAKNIQYF	-	TRBV19	TRBJ2-4	-
TGTGCCAGCAAGGGGGGGTCCTCCTACGAGCAGTACTTC	CASKGGSSYEQYF	-	TRBV27	TRBJ2-7	-
TGCGCCAGCAGCTTGGCATCTGGACTAGCGGGGGACCAAGAGACCCAGTACTTC	CASSLASGLAGDQETQYF	TRBD2	TRBV5-1	TRBJ2-5	-
TGTGCCAGCAGGTCACCGGGACAAAACACTGAAGCTTTCTTT	CASRSPGQNTEAFF	-	TRBV6-5	TRBJ1-1	-
TGTGCCAGCAGTTTATGGATAGGACAGGGTAGCAATCAGCCCCAGCATTTT	CASSLWIGQGSNQPQHF	TRBD1	TRBV28	TRBJ1-5	-
TGTGCCAGCAGCCCAAGTGGGGGGGAGACCCAGTACTTC	CASSPSGGETQYF	-	TRBV7-2	TRBJ2-5	few
TGTGCCAGCACCCAGACCCGGGGGGGGGAGCAGTACTTC	CASTQTRGGEQYF	TRBD2	TRBV11-2	TRBJ2-7	-
TGTGCCAGCAGCTTAGCAGTACAGGGTCAAAACACCGGGGAGCTGTTTTTT	CASSLAVQGQNTGELFF	-	TRBV7-6	TRBJ2-2	-
TGCGCCAGCAGCCAAGGATCCCTAGGACAGGGAGAACAGCCCCAGCATTTT	CASSQGSLGQGEQPQHF	TRBD1	TRBV4-1	TRBJ1-5	-
TGTGCCAGCAGCCCCAGTAAGAGCACAGATACGCAGTATTTT	CASSPSKSTDTQYF	-	TRBV7-3	TRBJ2-3	-
TGTGCCAGCAGCTTGGATAGAAACTATGGCTACACCTTC	CASSLDRNYGYTF	-	TRBV5-4	TRBJ1-2	once
TGTGCCAGCACCCCCTCAGGTTCGGGACAATATCCCTACGAGCAGTACTTC	CASTPSGSGQYPYEQYF	-	TRBV5-6	TRBJ2-7	-
TGTGCCAGCACCCCGTTAGGGGGCCCAGGGGGCGCTTACGAGCAGTACTTC	CASTPLGGPGGAYEQYF	TRBD1	TRBV11-1	TRBJ2-7	-
TGCGCCAGCAGCGGCGGCGTAGGTGTCACTAATGAAAAACTGTTTTTT	CASSGGVGVTNEKLFF	-	TRBV5-1	TRBJ1-4	-
TGTGCCAGCAGCAGACAGGCTAGCACAGATACGCAGTATTTT	CASSRQASTDTQYF	-	TRBV7-2	TRBJ2-3	-
TGTGCCAGCAGTCTAGCGGGGGCACTCCCACCCTACAATGAGCAGTTCTTC	CASSLAGALPPYNEQFF	TRBD2	TRBV2	TRBJ2-1	-
TGTGCCAGCAGCCCGGGACAGGGGGCGCAAGGGTCTGGGGCCAACGTCCTGACTTTC	CASSPGQGAQGSGANVLTF	TRBD1	TRBV5-6	TRBJ2-6	-
TGTGCCAGCAGGGGGACTTCTCTCGTTCATACGCAGTATTTT	CASRGTSLVHTQYF	-	TRBV6-1	TRBJ2-3	-
TGTGCCAGCAGTCCTCCGGGAGCAACTAATGAAAAACTGTTTTTT	CASSPPGATNEKLFF	-	TRBV28	TRBJ1-4	-
TGTGCCAGCGGGTCGAGAGGAACCTACAATGAGCAGTTCTTC	CASGSRGTYNEQFF	-	TRBV2	TRBJ2-1	-
TGTGCCAGTACGCCGGGGGGGAGCGGGATGTACGAGCAGTACTTC	CASTPGGSGMYEQYF	TRBD2	TRBV28	TRBJ2-7	-
TGTGCCAGCAGTCGGGAACAGGGAGGAAACACCATATATTTT	CASSREQGGNTIYF	-	TRBV6-5	TRBJ1-3	once
TGTGCCACCAGCAGAGAAAAACCAGAACAGGGGCCCCCTTACAATGAGCAGTTCTTC	CATSREKPEQGPPYNEQFF	TRBD1	TRBV15	TRBJ2-1	-
TGTGCCAGCAGCTTAAGGCTAGCGGGATGGGGAACCGGGGAGCTGTTTTTT	CASSLRLAGWGTGELFF	TRBD2	TRBV7-8	TRBJ2-2	-
TGTGCCAGTACCTCGGGGGTGGGGGGCAATGAGCAGTTCTTC	CASTSGVGGNEQFF	-	TRBV19	TRBJ2-1	-
TGCGCCAGCAGCTTGGATCCCGGGACAGGGCCGCACTATGGCTACACCTTC	CASSLDPGTGPHYGYTF	TRBD1	TRBV5-1	TRBJ1-2	-
TGTGCCAGCAGCCCCTACGCTGCAACTAATGAAAAACTGTTTTTT	CASSPYAATNEKLFF	-	TRBV25-1	TRBJ1-4	-
TGCGCCAGCAGCCCGTTAACAGGGGAGAACACTGAAGCTTTCTTT	CASSPLTGENTEAFF	TRBD1	TRBV5-1	TRBJ1-1	medium-sized
TGTGCCAGCAGTTTACCACTCCCAGGGGGGAGCACTGAAGCTTTCTTT	CASSLPLPGGSTEAFF	TRBD1	TRBV28	TRBJ1-1	-
TGTGCCAGCAGCTCGACCAGGGGGCCCGGGGAGCTGTTTTTT	CASSSTRGPGELFF	TRBD1	TRBV7-2	TRBJ2-2	-
TGCGCCAGCAGCACGGGGGGGCAGGAGAACACTGAAGCTTTCTTT	CASSTGGQENTEAFF	-	TRBV5-1	TRBJ1-1	-
TGTGCCAGCAGTGATCCCGGACTAGCGGGGACCGCAGATACGCAGTATTTT	CASSDPGLAGTADTQYF	TRBD2	TRBV25-1	TRBJ2-3	-
TGTGCCAGCTCACCGGCTATCAGGGTGGAAAACACCATATATTTT	CASSPAIRVENTIYF	-	TRBV18	TRBJ1-3	-
TGTGCCAGCAGCTTAGAGTCCAGGGGGCGCTCCGAGCAGTACTTC	CASSLESRGRSEQYF	TRBD1	TRBV7-2	TRBJ2-7	-
TGCGCCAGCAGAGCTGGACAGGGGACGGTTGAGCATTTT	CASRAGQGTVEHF	TRBD1	TRBV10-2	TRBJ1-5	-
TGTGCCAGCAGCGACCGGACAGGCTACAATGAGCAGTTCTTC	CASSDRTGYNEQFF	TRBD1	TRBV7-3	TRBJ2-1	-
TGTGCCAGCAGTTTATGGTCAGGGGCTGGCTATGGCTACACCTTC	CASSLWSGAGYGYTF	-	TRBV28	TRBJ1-2	-
TGCGCCAGCAGCTTGGGAGTGACAGGGGGCGCGTATGGCTACACCTTC	CASSLGVTGGAYGYTF	TRBD1	TRBV5-1	TRBJ1-2	-
TGCAGCGTTATTGAGGGGGCGGAAGAGCAGTACTTC	CSVIEGAEEQYF	TRBD1	TRBV29-1	TRBJ2-5	-
TGTGCCAGTAGTGTGACAGGGGACTATGGCTACACCTTC	CASSVTGDYGYTF	TRBD1	TRBV19	TRBJ1-2	-
TGTGCCAGCCGAGGAGTGGGACAGGCGGAAAAACTGTTTTTT	CASRGVGQAEKLFF	TRBD1	TRBV6-1	TRBJ1-4	-
TGTGCCAGCAGCCACTCGGGGTTAGCCGCGAACACCGGGGAGCTGTTTTTT	CASSHSGLAANTGELFF	-	TRBV5-6	TRBJ2-2	-
TGTGCCAGCAGCCTAACCAGGGGGCCGATGAACACTGAAGCTTTCTTT	CASSLTRGPMNTEAFF	TRBD1	TRBV11-1	TRBJ1-1	-
TGTGCCAGCAGCTTTGACGCGGCGGCGACGGGTAAAGAGACCCAGTACTTC	CASSFDAAATGKETQYF	-	TRBV5-4	TRBJ2-5	-
TGTGCCAGCAGCCAACCCATCAACAGGGGCGGTGAGCGGGAGACCCAGTACTTC	CASSQPINRGGERETQYF	TRBD1	TRBV4-2	TRBJ2-5	few
TGTGCCAGCACTCTGGGCTCTTGCCGCGGGGGTAAGAAGACCCAGTACTTC	CASTLGSCRGGKKTQYF	TRBD2	TRBV6-4	TRBJ2-5	-
TGTGCCAGCAGCCCAGGACTAGCGGGGGGGCAAAGGACCGGGGAGCTGTTTTTT	CASSPGLAGGQRTGELFF	TRBD2	TRBV5-4	TRBJ2-2	-
TGCAGCGTTCCCCATCCTGCGGGCTATGGCTACACCTTC	CSVPHPAGYGYTF	-	TRBV29-1	TRBJ1-2	-
TGTGCCAGCAGCCTAGGCGCGGGTATAACCGGGGAGCTGTTTTTT	CASSLGAGITGELFF	-	TRBV7-9	TRBJ2-2	once
TGTGCCAGCAGTCGATCGGGTTATAGCAATCAGCCCCAGCATTTT	CASSRSGYSNQPQHF	-	TRBV6-5	TRBJ1-5	-